The 11 T cell receptor beta chains listed next were all sequenced from one sample in a study of T cells in Graves' hyperthyroidism and ophthalmopathy. RNA transcripts gave rise to amplified TCR beta CDR3 regions. The TCR CDR3 was amplified in a first-round RT-PCR using the HTBI primer set. TCRdb recomputed calls from the multiplex PCR reads with MiXCR, one row per CDR3 protein. The sample holds about 560,000 distinct CDR3 sequences, more than 15% seen once. The source material was blood. Receptors originate from a woman in her 30s with Graves' hyperthyroidism.

This clonotype has a handful of counts. The chain uses TRBV19 and TRBJ2-3, with a possible D match to TRBD2 (6 bases). This CDR3 is built from 15 residues. The germline V gene has CDR1 LNHDA and CDR2 SQIVND (reference sequence). Between the trimmed V and J ends, which lost 4 bases and 3 bases, there was a span of 14 bases. CDR3 DNA sequence: TGTGCCAGTAGTACTCCCGGGGGTCCGACAGATACGCAGTATTTT. It translates to CASSTPGGPTDTQYF.

This clonotype has only a few counts. The chain links TRBV7-8 to TRBJ1-1; a possible D gene is TRBD1 (5 bases). Looked up from germline, CDR1 is SGHVS and CDR2 is FQNEAQ. The V gene lost 2 bases and the J gene lost 6 bases, with 16 bases spanning the gap. CDR3 length equals 15 residues. CDR3: CASSLPTQGRAEAFF. The CDR3 region has the DNA TGTGCCAGCAGCTTACCAACCCAGGGAAGGGCTGAAGCTTTCTTT.

This clonotype has a count of ten or more. The DNA of the CDR3 is TGTGCCAGCAGCCTGGGGGCGACCCAGTACTTC. Translation gives CASSLGATQYF. The chain carries TRBV3-1 and TRBJ2-5, with D perhaps matching TRBD1 (6 bases). This CDR3 has 11 residues. The V gene lost 4 bases and the J gene lost 7 bases, with 7 bases spanning the gap. CDR1 and CDR2 (germline): LGHDT, YNNKEL (reference sequence).

This clonotype came up many times. The chain joins TRBV5-1 to TRBJ2-5, with TRBD2 matching 13 bases. CDR1 is SGHRS, CDR2 YFSETQ, per germline. V trimming: 1 base; J trimming: 9 bases; junction bases outside the gene matches: 15. The CDR3 runs to 18 residues. The CDR3 DNA reads TGCGCCAGCAGCTTGAGTCCCGGACTAGCGGGAGCGTATCTCTCCCAGTACTTC. Its translation: CASSLSPGLAGAYLSQYF.

This clonotype was detected many times. This chain uses TRBV20-1 with TRBJ2-7, with TRBD1 as a possible D gene (6 bases). The V end was cut by 0 bases, the J end by 2 bases, with 14 bases between. CDR1 is DFQATT, CDR2 SNEGSKA, per germline (reference sequence). The CDR3 loop spans 15 amino acids. The DNA of the CDR3 is TGCAGTGCTAGAGATCCCGGGACAAGCACCTACGAGCAGTACTTC. As protein: CSARDPGTSTYEQYF.

This rearrangement joins TRBV4-1 to TRBJ2-7; no firm D call. V dropped 0 bases and J dropped 3 bases, with 15 bases sitting between them. Germline V gives CDR1 MGHRA, CDR2 YSYEKL. The CDR3 spans 16 residues. The chain's CDR3 is CASSQDGTVAIYEQYF. As DNA, the CDR3 is TGCGCCAGCAGCCAAGATGGAACAGTTGCCATCTACGAGCAGTACTTC.

This clonotype was seen many times. The chain is built from TRBV7-2 and TRBJ1-6, with D hard to call. CDR3 length: 14 amino acids. Trimming pared 5 bases from V and 3 bases from J, leaving 8 bases between. Germline V gene sequence: CDR1 SGHTA, CDR2 FQGNSA. The CDR3 loop reads CASSPLDYNSPLHF. The CDR3 region has the DNA TGTGCCAGCAGCCCTCTTGACTATAATTCACCCCTCCACTTT.

This clonotype was counted many times. The chain uses TRBV3-1 and TRBJ2-1, with unresolved D. The germline CDR1 and CDR2 sequences are LGHDT and YNNKEL (reference sequence). There are 15 residues in the CDR3. V gave up 0 bases and J gave up 4 bases, with 10 bases separating them. In DNA, the CDR3 is TGTGCCAGCAGCCAAGATACCGGGCCATACAATGAGCAGTTCTTC. Amino acids: CASSQDTGPYNEQFF.

This clonotype has only a few counts. The chain employs TRBV6-5 and TRBJ2-7; D gene uncertain. Trimming took off 2 bases at V and 3 bases at J, with 11 bases between the two ends. The CDR3 has 14 amino acids. Germline V gene lookup returns CDR1 MNHEY and CDR2 SVGAGI. Written as DNA, the CDR3 is TGTGCCAGCAGTTACCTTGGCCTGGGCTACGAGCAGTACTTC. Translating it yields CASSYLGLGYEQYF.

This clonotype appeared many times. CDR3 sequence (DNA): TGTGCCAGCAGTTACTCGACTAGCGGCGAGCAGTACTTC. Protein sequence: CASSYSTSGEQYF. The rearrangement joins TRBV6-5 to TRBJ2-7, with TRBD2 identical over 9 bases. This CDR3 comprises 13 residues. Germline trimming cut 0 bases from V and 6 bases from J; bases unmatched to any gene: 0. Per the germline V gene, CDR1 is MNHEY and CDR2 is SVGAGI.

This clonotype was seen many times. The J gene is TRBJ2-7, the V gene TRBV5-6, with 10 nucleotides matching TRBD2. The CDR3 is made up of 16 amino acids. V trimming: 0 bases; J trimming: 5 bases; junction bases outside the gene matches: 8. The germline V gene has CDR1 SGHDT and CDR2 YYEEEE. CDR3 in DNA: TGTGCCAGCAGCTTGGAGAGACTAGCGGGTTTAGACGAGCAGTACTTC. Its protein product is CASSLERLAGLDEQYF.